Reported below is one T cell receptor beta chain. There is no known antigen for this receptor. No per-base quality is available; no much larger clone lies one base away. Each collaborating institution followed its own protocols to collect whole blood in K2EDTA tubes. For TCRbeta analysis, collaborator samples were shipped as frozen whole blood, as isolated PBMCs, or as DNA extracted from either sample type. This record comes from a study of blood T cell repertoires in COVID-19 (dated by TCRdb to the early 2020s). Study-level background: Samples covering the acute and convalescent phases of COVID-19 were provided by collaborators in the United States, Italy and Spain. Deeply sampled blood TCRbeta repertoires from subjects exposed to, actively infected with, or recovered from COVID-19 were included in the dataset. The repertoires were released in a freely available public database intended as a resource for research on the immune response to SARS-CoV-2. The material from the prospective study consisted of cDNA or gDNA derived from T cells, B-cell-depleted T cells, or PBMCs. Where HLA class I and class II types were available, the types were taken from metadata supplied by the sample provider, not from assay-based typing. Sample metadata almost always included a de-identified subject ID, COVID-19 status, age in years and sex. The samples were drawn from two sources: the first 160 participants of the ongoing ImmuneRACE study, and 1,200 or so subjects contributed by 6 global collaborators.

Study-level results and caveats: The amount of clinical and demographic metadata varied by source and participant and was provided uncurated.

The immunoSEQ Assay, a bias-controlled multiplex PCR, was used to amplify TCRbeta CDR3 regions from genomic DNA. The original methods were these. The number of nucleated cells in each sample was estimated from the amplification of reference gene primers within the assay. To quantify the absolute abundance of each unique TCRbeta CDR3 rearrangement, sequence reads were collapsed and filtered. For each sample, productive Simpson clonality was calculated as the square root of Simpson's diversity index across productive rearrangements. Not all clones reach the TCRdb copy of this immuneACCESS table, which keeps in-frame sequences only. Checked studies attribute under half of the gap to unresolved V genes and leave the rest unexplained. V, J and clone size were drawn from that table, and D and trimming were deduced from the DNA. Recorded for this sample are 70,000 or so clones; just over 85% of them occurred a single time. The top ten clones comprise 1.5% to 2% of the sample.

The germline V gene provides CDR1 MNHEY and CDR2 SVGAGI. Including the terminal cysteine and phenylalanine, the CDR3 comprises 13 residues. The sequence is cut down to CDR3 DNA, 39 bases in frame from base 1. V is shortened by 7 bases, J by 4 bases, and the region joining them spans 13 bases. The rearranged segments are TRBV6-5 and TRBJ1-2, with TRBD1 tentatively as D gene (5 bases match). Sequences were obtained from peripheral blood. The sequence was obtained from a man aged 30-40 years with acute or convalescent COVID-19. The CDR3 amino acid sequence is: CASTDLGLYGYTF. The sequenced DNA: TGTGCCAGCACCGACCTGGGGCTCTATGGCTACACCTTC.